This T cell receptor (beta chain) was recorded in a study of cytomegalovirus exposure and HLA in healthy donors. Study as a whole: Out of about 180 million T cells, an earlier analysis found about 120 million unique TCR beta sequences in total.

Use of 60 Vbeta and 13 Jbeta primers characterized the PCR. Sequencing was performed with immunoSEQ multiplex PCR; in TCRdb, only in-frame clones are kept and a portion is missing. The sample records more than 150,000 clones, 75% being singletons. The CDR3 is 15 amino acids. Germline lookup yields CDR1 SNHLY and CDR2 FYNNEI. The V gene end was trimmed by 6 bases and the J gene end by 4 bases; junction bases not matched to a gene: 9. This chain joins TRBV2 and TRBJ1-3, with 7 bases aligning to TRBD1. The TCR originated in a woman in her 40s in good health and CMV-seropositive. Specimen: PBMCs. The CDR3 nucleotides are TGTGCCAGCAGCCTCACCGACAGGGCGGGAAACACCATATATTTT. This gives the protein CASSLTDRAGNTIYF.